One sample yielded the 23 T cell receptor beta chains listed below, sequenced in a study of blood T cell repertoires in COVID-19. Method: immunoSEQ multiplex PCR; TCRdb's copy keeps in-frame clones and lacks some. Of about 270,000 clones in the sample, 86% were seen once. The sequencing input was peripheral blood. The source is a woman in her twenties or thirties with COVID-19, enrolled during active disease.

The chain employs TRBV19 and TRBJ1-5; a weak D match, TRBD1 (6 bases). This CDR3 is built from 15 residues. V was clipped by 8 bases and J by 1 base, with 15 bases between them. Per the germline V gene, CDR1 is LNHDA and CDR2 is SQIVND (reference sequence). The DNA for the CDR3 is TGTGCCAGTCTGGCGCTGGGGGCGAGCAATCAGCCCCAGCATTTT. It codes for CASLALGASNQPQHF.

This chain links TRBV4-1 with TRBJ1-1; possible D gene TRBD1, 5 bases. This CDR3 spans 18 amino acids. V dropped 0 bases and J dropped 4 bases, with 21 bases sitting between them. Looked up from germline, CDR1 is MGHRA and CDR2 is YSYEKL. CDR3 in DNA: TGCGCCAGCAGCCAAGACCCTCAGGTGCCCGGGAGGGGCACTGAAGCTTTCTTT. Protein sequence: CASSQDPQVPGRGTEAFF.

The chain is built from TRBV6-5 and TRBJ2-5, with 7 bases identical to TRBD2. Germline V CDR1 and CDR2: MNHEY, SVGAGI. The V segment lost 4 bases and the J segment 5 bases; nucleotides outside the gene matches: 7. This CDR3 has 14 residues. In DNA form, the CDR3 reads TGTGCCAGCAGTTCTGGACTGGGAGGGGAGACCCAGTACTTC. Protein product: CASSSGLGGETQYF.

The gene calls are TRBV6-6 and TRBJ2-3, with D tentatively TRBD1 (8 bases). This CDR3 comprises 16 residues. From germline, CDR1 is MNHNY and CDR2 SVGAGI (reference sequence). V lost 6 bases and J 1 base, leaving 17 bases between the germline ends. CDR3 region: CASRPRTGRGTDTQYF. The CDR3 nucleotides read TGTGCCAGCAGACCTAGGACAGGGAGGGGCACAGATACGCAGTATTTT.

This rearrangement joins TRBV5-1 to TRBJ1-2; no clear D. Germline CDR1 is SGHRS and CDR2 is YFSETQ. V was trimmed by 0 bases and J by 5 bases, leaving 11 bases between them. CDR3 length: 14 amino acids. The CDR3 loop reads CASSLEGGKYGYTF. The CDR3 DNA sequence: TGCGCCAGCAGCTTGGAGGGAGGGAAATATGGCTACACCTTC.

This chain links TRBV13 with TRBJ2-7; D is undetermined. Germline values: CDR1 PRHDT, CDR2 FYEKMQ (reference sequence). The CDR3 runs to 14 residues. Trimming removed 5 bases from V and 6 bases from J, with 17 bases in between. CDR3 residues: CASSHQARSLEQYF. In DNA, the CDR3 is TGTGCCAGCAGCCACCAAGCCCGCTCCCTCGAGCAGTACTTC.

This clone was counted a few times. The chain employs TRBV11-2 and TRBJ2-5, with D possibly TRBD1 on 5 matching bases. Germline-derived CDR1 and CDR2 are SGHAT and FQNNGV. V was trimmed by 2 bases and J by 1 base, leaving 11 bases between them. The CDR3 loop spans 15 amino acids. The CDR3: CASSLTKGVQETQYF. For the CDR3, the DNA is TGTGCCAGCAGCTTAACGAAAGGGGTCCAAGAGACCCAGTACTTC.

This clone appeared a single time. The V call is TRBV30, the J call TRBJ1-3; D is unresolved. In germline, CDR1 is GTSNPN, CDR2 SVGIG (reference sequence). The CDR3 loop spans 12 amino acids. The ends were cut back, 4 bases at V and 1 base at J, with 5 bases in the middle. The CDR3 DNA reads TGTGCCTGGAATCCTTCTGGAAACACCATATATTTT. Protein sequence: CAWNPSGNTIYF. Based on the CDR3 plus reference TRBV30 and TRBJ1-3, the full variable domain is SQTIHQWPATLVQPVGSPLSLECTVEGTSNPNLYWYRQAAGRGLQLLFYSVGIGQISSEVPQNLSASRPQDRQFILSSKKLLLSDSGFYLCAWNPSGNTIYFGEGSWLTVV.

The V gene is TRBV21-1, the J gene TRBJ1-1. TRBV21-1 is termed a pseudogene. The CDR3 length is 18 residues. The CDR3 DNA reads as TGTGCCAGCAGCAAAGCGCGATCGAGGTCACCTCTGAACACTGAAGCTTTCTTT. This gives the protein CASSKARSRSPLNTEAFF.

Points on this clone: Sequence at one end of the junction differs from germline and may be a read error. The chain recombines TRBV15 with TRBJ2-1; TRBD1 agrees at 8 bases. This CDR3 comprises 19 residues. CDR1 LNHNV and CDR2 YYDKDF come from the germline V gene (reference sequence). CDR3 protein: CATSSSHLGTGGPWNEQFF. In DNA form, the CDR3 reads TGTGCCACTAGCAGTTCCCACCTTGGGACAGGCGGTCCCTGGAATGAGCAGTTCTTC. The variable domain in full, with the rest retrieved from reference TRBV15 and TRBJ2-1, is DAMVIQNPRYQVTQFGKPVTLSCSQTLNHNVMYWYQQKSSQAPKLLFHYYDKDFNNEADTPDNFQSRRPNTSFCFLDIRSPGLGDTAMYLCATSSSHLGTGGPWNEQFFGPGTRLTVL.

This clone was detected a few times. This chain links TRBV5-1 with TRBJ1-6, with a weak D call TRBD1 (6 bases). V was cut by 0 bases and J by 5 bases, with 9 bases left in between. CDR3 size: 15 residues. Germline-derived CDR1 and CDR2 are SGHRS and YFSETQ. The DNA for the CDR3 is TGCGCCAGCAGCTTGGCCACAGGGAATAATTCACCCCTCCACTTT. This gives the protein CASSLATGNNSPLHF.

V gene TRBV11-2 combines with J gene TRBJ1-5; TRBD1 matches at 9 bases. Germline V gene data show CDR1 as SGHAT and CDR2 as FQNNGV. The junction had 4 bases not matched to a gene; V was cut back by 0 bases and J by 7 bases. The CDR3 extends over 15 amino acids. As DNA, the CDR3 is TGTGCCAGCAGCTTAGAACAGGGGGCTGGGCAGCCCCAGCATTTT. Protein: CASSLEQGAGQPQHF.

CDR3 nucleotides: TGTGCCAGCAGCCGCGGACAGGGGGTTGGCTACGAGCAGTACTTC. Its translation: CASSRGQGVGYEQYF. The rearrangement uses TRBV7-9 and TRBJ2-7; 10 nucleotides agree with TRBD1. Unmatched junction bases numbered 7, after V lost 5 bases and J lost 3 bases. Germline CDR1 is SEHNR and CDR2 is FQNEAQ (reference sequence). This CDR3 has 15 residues. The full variable domain, with the rest looked up from reference TRBV7-9 and TRBJ2-7, is DTGVSQNPRHKITKRGQNVTFRCDPISEHNRLYWYRQTLGQGPEFLTYFQNEAQLEKSRLLSDRFSAERPKGSFSTLEIQRTEQGDSAMYLCASSRGQGVGYEQYFGPGTRLTVT.

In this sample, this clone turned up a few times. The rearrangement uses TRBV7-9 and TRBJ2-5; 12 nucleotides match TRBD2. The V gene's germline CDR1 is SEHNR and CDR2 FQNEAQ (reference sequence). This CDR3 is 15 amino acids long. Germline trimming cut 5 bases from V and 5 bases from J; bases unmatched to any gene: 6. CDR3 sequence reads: CASSQGLAGWETQYF. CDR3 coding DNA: TGTGCCAGCAGCCAAGGACTAGCGGGGTGGGAGACCCAGTACTTC.

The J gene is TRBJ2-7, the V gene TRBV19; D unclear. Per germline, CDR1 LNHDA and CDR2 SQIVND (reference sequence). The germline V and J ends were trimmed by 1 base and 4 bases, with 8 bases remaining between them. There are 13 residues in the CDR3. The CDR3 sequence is CASSIVGKYEQYF. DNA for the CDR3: TGTGCCAGTAGTATAGTGGGCAAGTACGAGCAGTACTTC.

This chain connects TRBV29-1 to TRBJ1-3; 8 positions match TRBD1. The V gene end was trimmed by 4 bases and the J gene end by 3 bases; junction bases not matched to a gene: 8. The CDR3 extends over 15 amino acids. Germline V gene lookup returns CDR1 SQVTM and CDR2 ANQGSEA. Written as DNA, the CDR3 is TGCAGCGTTGTGGACAGGGACATCGGTGGAAACACCATATATTTT. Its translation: CSVVDRDIGGNTIYF.

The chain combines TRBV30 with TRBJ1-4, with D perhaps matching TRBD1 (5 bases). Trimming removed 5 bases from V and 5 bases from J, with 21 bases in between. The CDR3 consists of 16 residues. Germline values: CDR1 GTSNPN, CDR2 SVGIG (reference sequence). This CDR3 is CAWSKTRGRMNEKLFF. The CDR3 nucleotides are TGTGCCTGGTCTAAGACAAGGGGCCGGATGAATGAAAAACTGTTTTTT.

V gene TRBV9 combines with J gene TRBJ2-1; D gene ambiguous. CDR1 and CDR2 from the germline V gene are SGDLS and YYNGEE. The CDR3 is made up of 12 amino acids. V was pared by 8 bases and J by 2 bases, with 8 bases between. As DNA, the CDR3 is TGTGCCAGTGAGGCGGCCTACAATGAGCAGTTCTTC. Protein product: CASEAAYNEQFF.

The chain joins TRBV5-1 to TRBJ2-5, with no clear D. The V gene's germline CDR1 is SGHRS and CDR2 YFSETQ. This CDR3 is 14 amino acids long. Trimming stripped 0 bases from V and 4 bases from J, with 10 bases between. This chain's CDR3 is CASSLELHSETQYF. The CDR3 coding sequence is TGCGCCAGCAGCTTGGAGTTACATTCAGAGACCCAGTACTTC.

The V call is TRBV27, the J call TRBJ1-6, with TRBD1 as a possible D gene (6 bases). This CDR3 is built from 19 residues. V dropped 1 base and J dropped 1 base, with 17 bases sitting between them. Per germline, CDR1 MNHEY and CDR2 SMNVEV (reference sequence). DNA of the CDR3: TGTGCCAGCAGTTTATTTGGCGACCCAGGGGTATCCTATAATTCACCCCTCCACTTT. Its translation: CASSLFGDPGVSYNSPLHF.

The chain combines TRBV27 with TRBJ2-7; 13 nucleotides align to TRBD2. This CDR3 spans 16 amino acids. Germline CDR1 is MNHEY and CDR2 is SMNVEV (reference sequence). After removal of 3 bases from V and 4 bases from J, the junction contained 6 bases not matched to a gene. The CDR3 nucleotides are TGTGCCAGCAGTTTGGAAGGGACTAGCGGGACTTACGAGCAGTACTTC. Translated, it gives CASSLEGTSGTYEQYF.

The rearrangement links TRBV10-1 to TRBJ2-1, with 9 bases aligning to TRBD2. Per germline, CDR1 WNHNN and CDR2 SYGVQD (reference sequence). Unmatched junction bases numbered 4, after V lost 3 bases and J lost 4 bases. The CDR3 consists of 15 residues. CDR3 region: CASSDWRGGYNEQFF. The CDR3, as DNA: TGCGCCAGCAGTGATTGGCGGGGGGGTTACAATGAGCAGTTCTTC.

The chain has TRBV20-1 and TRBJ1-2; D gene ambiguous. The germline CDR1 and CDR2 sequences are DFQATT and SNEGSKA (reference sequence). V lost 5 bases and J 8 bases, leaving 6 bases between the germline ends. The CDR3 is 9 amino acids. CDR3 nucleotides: TGCAGTGCTCCGGGGGGCTACACCTTC. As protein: CSAPGGYTF.